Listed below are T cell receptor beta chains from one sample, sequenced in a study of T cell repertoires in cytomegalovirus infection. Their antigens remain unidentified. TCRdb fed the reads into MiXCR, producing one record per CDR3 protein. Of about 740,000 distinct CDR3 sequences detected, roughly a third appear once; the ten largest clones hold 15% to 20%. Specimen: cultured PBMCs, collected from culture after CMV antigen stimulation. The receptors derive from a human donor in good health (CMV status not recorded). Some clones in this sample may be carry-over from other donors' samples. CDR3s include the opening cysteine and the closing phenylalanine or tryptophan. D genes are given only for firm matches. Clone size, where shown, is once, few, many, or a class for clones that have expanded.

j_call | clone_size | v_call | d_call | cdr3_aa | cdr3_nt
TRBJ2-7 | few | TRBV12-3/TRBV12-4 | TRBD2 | CASSSGLAGGEQYF | TGTGCCAGCAGCTCCGGACTAGCGGGAGGCGAGCAGTACTTC
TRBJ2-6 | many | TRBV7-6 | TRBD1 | CASSPRDRSSGANVLTF | TGTGCCAGCAGCCCCCGGGACAGGAGCTCTGGGGCCAACGTCCTGACTTTC
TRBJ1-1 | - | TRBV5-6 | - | CASSFGTSAAFF | TGTGCCAGCAGCTTCGGGACCTCGGCAGCTTTCTTT
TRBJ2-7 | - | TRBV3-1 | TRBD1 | CASRFRDRYEQYF | TGTGCCAGCAGGTTTCGGGACAGATACGAGCAGTACTTC
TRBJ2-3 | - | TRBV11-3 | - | CASSLFGGPGEYTQYF | TGTGCCAGCAGCTTATTTGGCGGTCCCGGGGAGTATACGCAGTATTTT
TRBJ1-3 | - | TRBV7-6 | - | CASSLEAGLSGNTIYF | TGTGCCAGCAGCTTAGAGGCAGGGCTCTCTGGAAACACCATATATTTT
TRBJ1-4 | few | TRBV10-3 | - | CAISEGSRNEKLFF | TGTGCCATCAGTGAGGGGAGTCGGAATGAAAAACTGTTTTTT
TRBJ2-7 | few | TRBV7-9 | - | CASSSLRVTNLYEQYF | TGTGCCAGCAGCAGCTTGAGGGTGACCAACCTTTACGAGCAGTACTTC
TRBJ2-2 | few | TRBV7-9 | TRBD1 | CASSPVGQAPVGTGELFF | TGTGCCAGCAGCCCTGTTGGACAGGCCCCCGTTGGCACCGGGGAGCTGTTTTTT
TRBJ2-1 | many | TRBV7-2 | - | CASSFMPGTYNEQFF | TGTGCCAGCAGCTTTATGCCTGGAACCTACAATGAGCAGTTCTTC
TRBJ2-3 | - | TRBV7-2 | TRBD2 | CASSRQRGGSTDTQYF | TGTGCCAGCAGCCGTCAGCGGGGGGGGAGCACAGATACGCAGTATTTT
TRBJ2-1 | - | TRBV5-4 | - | CASSWDQYEQFF | TGTGCCAGCAGTTGGGACCAGTATGAGCAGTTCTTC
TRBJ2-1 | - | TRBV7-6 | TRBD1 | CASSEPGQSSNEQFF | TGTGCCAGCAGCGAACCGGGACAGAGTTCCAATGAGCAGTTCTTC
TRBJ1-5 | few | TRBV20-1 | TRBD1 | CSASDIPRTGSNQPQHF | TGCAGTGCTAGTGATATACCCCGGACAGGGAGCAATCAGCCCCAGCATTTT
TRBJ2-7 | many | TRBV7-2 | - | CASSPSHRGRHYEQYF | TGTGCCAGCAGCCCCTCACACCGGGGCCGGCACTACGAGCAGTACTTC